These 21 T cell receptor beta chains came from one sample sequenced in a study of technical replicates of blood from four donors (dated by TCRdb to about 2017). Library generation was performed with the immunoSEQ multiplex PCR assay. TCRdb obtained this table from immuneACCESS and retained in-frame rearrangements with V and J assigned. These tables miss some clones; where compared with another copy, unresolved V genes account for less than half of the shortfall, and the remainder is unexplained. The sample contains tens of thousands of clones, just over 85% of them found a single time. The top ten clonotypes cover 5.6% of the sample. Sequenced input: PBMCs. Receptor source: a human donor in good health. Some clones in this sample may be carry-over from other donors' samples.

The genes are TRBV20-1 and TRBJ1-1, with 7 bases that match TRBD1. CDR3 length equals 11 residues. Germline V gene sequence: CDR1 DFQATT, CDR2 SNEGSKA (reference sequence). Trimming took 4 bases from V and 10 from J; bases not matched to a gene: 6. The CDR3 DNA reads as TGCAGTGCTACCCGGCCAGGGGGAGCTTTCTTT. Encoded protein: CSATRPGGAFF.

This chain uses TRBV27 with TRBJ1-5; possibly TRBD1 for D (5 bases). Germline V gene sequence: CDR1 MNHEY, CDR2 SMNVEV (reference sequence). Trimming removed 4 bases at V and 9 bases at J, with 22 bases between. This CDR3 is built from 16 residues. The CDR3 DNA sequence: TGTGCCAGCAGTTCCCTGGCCAGGGAGGTCGACGCGCCCCAGCATTTT. It yields the protein CASSSLAREVDAPQHF.

CDR3 DNA sequence: TGTGCCACCAGCAGGCATAGTGCAGATACGCAGTATTTT. This gives the protein CATSRHSADTQYF. The rearrangement uses TRBV15 and TRBJ2-3; D not resolved. Between the trimmed V and J ends, which lost 3 bases and 4 bases, there was a span of 8 bases. Per germline, CDR1 LNHNV and CDR2 YYDKDF (reference sequence). This CDR3 has 13 residues.

The rearrangement links TRBV4-3 to TRBJ2-1, with 14 bases fitting TRBD2. This CDR3 region has 15 residues. Germline V gene sequence: CDR1 LGHNA, CDR2 YSLEER. With 4 bases clipped from V and 5 bases from J, the junction kept 1 base outside the gene matches. The CDR3 reads CASSPGLAGDNEQFF. As DNA, the CDR3 is TGCGCCAGCAGCCCGGGACTAGCGGGGGACAATGAGCAGTTCTTC.

This chain connects TRBV19 to TRBJ2-5, with 7 bases lining up with TRBD2. V shed 10 bases, J shed 4 bases, and the junction held 12 bases outside the gene matches. Germline V gene lookup returns CDR1 LNHDA and CDR2 SQIVND (reference sequence). The CDR3 sequence is 14 residues long. Here the CDR3 reads CATKPAGSGETQYF. In DNA, the CDR3 is TGTGCCACTAAACCAGCGGGAAGCGGAGAGACCCAGTACTTC.

The V call is TRBV18, the J call TRBJ1-2, with a weak D call TRBD1 (6 bases). This CDR3 contains 15 residues. V lost 3 bases and J 2 bases, leaving 13 bases between the germline ends. Germline V gene lookup returns CDR1 KGHSH and CDR2 LQKENI. Written as DNA, the CDR3 is TGTGCCAGCTCACCCCGACCGGACAGCAACTATGGCTACACCTTC. It is translated as CASSPRPDSNYGYTF.

V is TRBV6-6 and J is TRBJ2-1; TRBD2 matches at 9 bases. The germline V gene encodes CDR1 MNHNY and CDR2 SVGAGI (reference sequence). The CDR3 covers 15 residues. The V gene end was trimmed by 6 bases and the J gene end by 8 bases; junction bases not matched to a gene: 11. The CDR3 loop is CASSRGSGRYDEQFF. The DNA of the CDR3 is TGTGCCAGCAGCCGGGGGAGCGGGAGGTACGATGAGCAGTTCTTC.

This chain joins TRBV30 and TRBJ2-1; a possible D gene is TRBD2 (6 bases). V shed 0 bases and J shed 3 bases, with 9 bases lying between them. CDR1 is GTSNPN and CDR2 is SVGIG in the germline V gene (reference sequence). CDR3 length equals 14 residues. The CDR3 sequence is CAWSVAGYYNEQFF. For the CDR3, the DNA is TGTGCCTGGAGTGTGGCGGGATACTACAATGAGCAGTTCTTC.

The J gene is TRBJ2-7, the V gene TRBV18, with TRBD1 matching 7 bases. This CDR3 comprises 12 residues. Germline V gene lookup returns CDR1 KGHSH and CDR2 LQKENI. The J segment lost 13 bases and the V segment lost 4 bases, leaving 10 bases of the junction unmatched. CDR3 nucleotides: TGTGCCAGCTCACGTGGTCGAGACAGGGCTTACTTC. Translating it yields CASSRGRDRAYF.

The chain recombines TRBV19 with TRBJ2-1; 7 bases are a match to TRBD2. Germline CDR1 LNHDA, CDR2 SQIVND (reference sequence). The CDR3 length is 15 residues. V gave up 5 bases and J gave up 8 bases; unmatched junction bases: 12. CDR3 nucleotide sequence: TGTGCCAGTAGTGTTTCCGGACTAGTTGGGGATGAGCAGTTCTTC. Amino acid sequence: CASSVSGLVGDEQFF.

The chain is built from TRBV7-6 and TRBJ2-7; 8 nucleotides agree with TRBD1. This CDR3 region has 15 residues. Germline trimming cut 5 bases from V and 7 bases from J; bases unmatched to any gene: 13. Per the germline V gene, CDR1 is SGHVS and CDR2 is FNYEAQ. The CDR3 loop is CASSPWTGTVGEQYF. The CDR3 coding sequence is TGTGCCAGCAGCCCCTGGACAGGGACGGTTGGTGAGCAGTACTTC.

The chain has TRBV7-2 and TRBJ1-2, with a possible D match to TRBD1 (6 bases). Germline-derived CDR1 and CDR2 are SGHTA and FQGNSA. Trimming took 5 bases from V and 4 from J, leaving 11 bases between them. This CDR3 comprises 13 residues. The CDR3 protein is CASSQDRVYGYTF. The CDR3 DNA sequence: TGTGCCAGCAGCCAGGACAGAGTCTATGGCTACACCTTC.

V gene TRBV23-1 combines with J gene TRBJ1-5, with 7 bases identical to TRBD1. TRBV23-1 is annotated as an ORF whose role is uncertain. CDR3 size: 18 residues. V gave up 2 bases and J gave up 5 bases; unmatched junction bases: 15. The CDR3 nucleotides read TGCGCCAGCAGTCAACCCCTGACAGGGAGGCAGTCACATCAGCCCCAGCATTTT. Translation gives CASSQPLTGRQSHQPQHF.

The V call is TRBV7-2, the J call TRBJ1-4; 9 bases align to TRBD1. The CDR3 runs to 14 residues. Losses at the gene ends were 5 bases for V and 7 bases for J; bases not matched to a gene: 5. CDR1 and CDR2 from the germline V gene are SGHTA and FQGNSA. CDR3 residues: CASSLTGGGEKLFF. CDR3 in DNA: TGTGCCAGCAGCCTGACAGGGGGAGGTGAAAAACTGTTTTTT. Filled out from reference TRBV7-2 and TRBJ1-4, the complete variable domain reads GAGVSQSPSNKVTEKGKDVELRCDPISGHTALYWYRQSLGQGLEFLIYFQGNSAPDKSGLPSDRFSAERTGGSVSTLTIQRTQQEDSAVYLCASSLTGGGEKLFFGSGTQLSVL.

The table lists this clone with a few counts. This chain connects TRBV7-2 to TRBJ1-1; 9 nucleotides line up with TRBD1. The V and J ends lost 5 bases and 2 bases, in that order; junction bases with no gene match: 12. The germline V gene has CDR1 SGHTA and CDR2 FQGNSA. The CDR3 runs to 17 residues. The DNA for the CDR3 is TGTGCCAGCAGCCTTGGACAGGGGCTATTTTATAACACTGAAGCTTTCTTT. It is translated as CASSLGQGLFYNTEAFF.

This chain connects TRBV9 to TRBJ1-5; D unresolved. Per the germline V gene, CDR1 is SGDLS and CDR2 is YYNGEE. Trimming took 0 bases from V and 9 from J, leaving 13 bases between them. This CDR3 comprises 14 residues. CDR3 in DNA: TGTGCCAGCAGCGTAGTGGAGTACCGACCGCCCCAGCATTTT. This translates into CASSVVEYRPPQHF.

The rearrangement joins TRBV14 to TRBJ1-1; D gene ambiguous. Trimming removed 3 bases at V and 1 base at J, with 9 bases between. Per the germline V gene, CDR1 is SGHDN and CDR2 is FVKESK. The CDR3 sequence is 14 residues long. Here the CDR3 reads CASSHSRPNTEAFF. CDR3 coding DNA: TGTGCCAGCAGCCACAGCAGGCCGAACACTGAAGCTTTCTTT.

The genes are TRBV4-2 and TRBJ2-7, with D tentatively TRBD2 (6 bases). V dropped 0 bases and J dropped 2 bases, with 11 bases sitting between them. The CDR3 is 15 residues long. CDR1 is LGHNA, CDR2 YNFKEQ, per germline. The CDR3 nucleotides read TGTGCCAGCAGCCAAGATTCAACGGGGGCCTACGAGCAGTACTTC. It specifies CASSQDSTGAYEQYF.

V is TRBV7-2 and J is TRBJ2-5, with 8 bases aligning to TRBD2. Germline values: CDR1 SGHTA, CDR2 FQGNSA. The length of the CDR3 is 15 residues. J was trimmed by 7 bases and V by 1 base; bases with no gene match: 8. This chain's CDR3 is CASSLDPGGVGTQYF. In DNA, the CDR3 is TGTGCCAGCAGCTTAGATCCCGGGGGGGTGGGGACCCAGTACTTC.

The CDR3 DNA reads TGTGCCAGCAGTGAATTCGGAGCTTTCTTT. Amino acids: CASSEFGAFF. V gene TRBV25-1 combines with J gene TRBJ1-1; no reliable D call. The germline V gene has CDR1 MGHDK and CDR2 SYGVNS. The V and J ends lost 1 base and 10 bases respectively, with 4 bases between them. The CDR3 sequence is 10 residues long.

The chain combines TRBV5-1 with TRBJ1-1; D not certain. Trimming stripped 0 bases from V and 6 bases from J, with 6 bases between. Germline-derived CDR1 and CDR2 are SGHRS and YFSETQ. This CDR3 comprises 12 residues. CDR3 nucleotide sequence: TGCGCCAGCAGCTTGGGGGAGGCTGAAGCTTTCTTT. Translated, it gives CASSLGEAEAFF.